Listed below are T cell receptor beta chains from one sample, sequenced in a study of OX40 agonist ivuxolimab in advanced cancers. TCRdb keeps only in-frame clones here, not all; method: immunoSEQ multiplex PCR. The table shows 55,000 to 80,000 clones, with 85% occurring only once. The specimen comprised CD4+ or CD8+ T cells sorted from blood, sampled in a trial of the OX40 agonist ivuxolimab. The receptor source for this set is an adult with an advanced solid tumor such as melanoma, head and neck, liver or kidney cancer. CDR3s include the opening cysteine and the closing phenylalanine or tryptophan.

j_call v_call cdr3_aa
TRBJ2-7 TRBV15 CATSRRTTNSYEQYF
TRBJ1-4 TRBV7-2 CASSSQGGELFF
TRBJ1-4 TRBV19 CASSISGGASEKLFF
TRBJ1-4 TRBV6-6 CASSYVAGREKLFF
TRBJ1-2 TRBV28 CASRPGTLGYTF
TRBJ2-7 TRBV5-1 CASSGTGTGGYEQYF
TRBJ1-2 TRBV2 CASSERRTNYGYTF
TRBJ1-5 TRBV2 CASSQEQGGHQPQHF
TRBJ1-4 TRBV2 CASSVGTVNEKLFF
TRBJ2-5 TRBV28 CASSLGLTILETQYF
TRBJ1-1 TRBV18 CASSPPNRVLSFF
TRBJ2-4 TRBV11-2 CASSLPPGRIQYF
TRBJ2-1 TRBV5-5 CASSVYGGRNEQFF
TRBJ2-3 TRBV7-6 CASSFDQGRDTQYF
TRBJ2-7 TRBV28 CASSFGDSRLFYEQYF
TRBJ1-3 TRBV5-1 CASSPQQGGNTIYF
TRBJ1-1 TRBV7-9 CASSLSSSTEAFF
TRBJ1-1 TRBV6-1 CASSVDGRTEAFF
TRBJ1-2 TRBV4-2 CASSQPGQGAYGYTF
TRBJ2-3 TRBV12-5 CASGSPSGSTDTQYF
TRBJ2-1 TRBV7-3 CASSLEGTRGDEQFF
TRBJ2-5 TRBV19 CASRKGLQETQYF
TRBJ2-2 TRBV5-1 CASSPGNTGELFF